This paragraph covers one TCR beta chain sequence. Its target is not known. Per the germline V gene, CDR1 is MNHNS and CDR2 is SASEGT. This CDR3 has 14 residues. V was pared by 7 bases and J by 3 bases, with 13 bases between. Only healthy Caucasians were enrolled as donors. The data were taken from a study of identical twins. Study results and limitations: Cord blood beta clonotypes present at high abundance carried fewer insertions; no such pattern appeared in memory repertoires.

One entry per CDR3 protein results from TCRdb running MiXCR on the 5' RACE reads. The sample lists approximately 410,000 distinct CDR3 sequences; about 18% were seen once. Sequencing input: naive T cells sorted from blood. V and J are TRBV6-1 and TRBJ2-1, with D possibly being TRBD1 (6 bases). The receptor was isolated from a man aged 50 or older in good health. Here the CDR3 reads CASTRDTLYNEQFF. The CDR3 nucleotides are TGTGCCAGCACCCGGGACACCCTCTACAATGAGCAGTTCTTC.